What follows are 8 T cell receptor beta chains derived from one specimen sequenced in a study of T cells in localized non-small cell lung cancer. The data were produced by immunoSEQ multiplex PCR, yet TCRdb's version contains in-frame clones alone and is incomplete. Found here are tens of thousands of clones, roughly 86% of them singletons; the top ten hold about 7%. The sample consisted of peripheral blood, taken before any cancer treatment. These receptors all come from a woman between 18 and 50 years old with stage III lung adenocarcinoma.

This clone was counted once. The rearrangement links TRBV2 to TRBJ2-3, with TRBD2 identical over 7 bases. Germline CDR1 and CDR2: SNHLY and FYNNEI. The CDR3 has 14 residues. After removal of 6 bases from V and 4 bases from J, the junction contained 7 bases not matched to a gene. The CDR3 coding sequence is TGTGCCAGCAGCAGAGCGGGGTATTCAGATACGCAGTATTTT. Translating gives CASSRAGYSDTQYF. The full variable domain, in which reference TRBV2 and TRBJ2-3 provide the parts outside the CDR3, is EPEVTQTPSHQVTQMGQEVILRCVPISNHLYFYWYRQILGQKVEFLVSFYNNEISEKSEIFDDQFSVERPDGSNFTLKIRSTKLEDSAMYFCASSRAGYSDTQYFGPGTRLTVL.

The chain combines TRBV29-1 with TRBJ1-1; D unclear. The CDR3 contains 12 residues. CDR1 and CDR2 from the germline V gene are SQVTM and ANQGSEA. The V and J ends lost 3 bases and 2 bases respectively, with 7 bases between them. The CDR3 DNA reads as TGCAGCGTTGAGCTAGCCAACACTGAAGCTTTCTTT. Its translation is CSVELANTEAFF.

The chain carries TRBV7-9 and TRBJ2-1, with 9 nucleotides matching TRBD2. CDR1 and CDR2 (germline): SEHNR, FQNEAQ (reference sequence). With 2 bases clipped from V and 7 bases from J, the junction kept 9 bases outside the gene matches. CDR3 length: 16 amino acids. CDR3 sequence reads: CASSLKQGLAGNEQFF. The CDR3 DNA is TGTGCCAGCAGCTTAAAGCAGGGGCTAGCGGGGAATGAGCAGTTCTTC. Full variable domain (outside the CDR3, taken from reference TRBV7-9 and TRBJ2-1): DTGVSQNPRHKITKRGQNVTFRCDPISEHNRLYWYRQTLGQGPEFLTYFQNEAQLEKSRLLSDRFSAERPKGSFSTLEIQRTEQGDSAMYLCASSLKQGLAGNEQFFGPGTRLTVL.

The chain is built from TRBV9 and TRBJ1-1; TRBD1 might be the D (6 bases). Germline lookup yields CDR1 SGDLS and CDR2 YYNGEE. The V gene lost 4 bases and the J gene lost 1 base, with 17 bases spanning the gap. The CDR3 covers 16 residues. The CDR3 protein is CASSPKARGTNTEAFF. The CDR3, as DNA: TGTGCCAGCAGCCCTAAAGCCAGGGGTACGAACACTGAAGCTTTCTTT.

V gene TRBV19 combines with J gene TRBJ1-1; 7 positions agree with TRBD1. The CDR3 is made up of 18 amino acids. V was pared by 5 bases and J by 0 bases, with 15 bases of the junction left unmatched. CDR1 is LNHDA and CDR2 is SQIVND in the germline V gene (reference sequence). CDR3 nucleotide sequence: TGTGCCAGTAGTTCCCAGGGCAGGGGGAGTGTAATGAACACTGAAGCTTTCTTT. Its protein is CASSSQGRGSVMNTEAFF.

This sequence joins TRBV19 and TRBJ1-6; D perhaps matches TRBD1 (5 bases). This CDR3 is built from 14 residues. The V end lost 5 bases, the J end lost 3 bases, and 8 bases lay between the germline ends. In germline, CDR1 is LNHDA, CDR2 SQIVND (reference sequence). The CDR3 region has the DNA TGTGCCAGTAGTCAGGGTATCTATAATTCACCCCTCCACTTT. This encodes CASSQGIYNSPLHF.

The rearrangement joins TRBV19 to TRBJ2-5; TRBD2 matches 7 bases. Germline V gives CDR1 LNHDA, CDR2 SQIVND (reference sequence). This CDR3 spans 16 amino acids. The ends lost 3 bases at V and 4 bases at J; junction bases unmatched: 11. The CDR3 protein is CASSIGGSKGRETQYF. In DNA form, the CDR3 reads TGTGCCAGTAGTATCGGGGGGTCGAAGGGACGAGAGACCCAGTACTTC.

J is TRBJ1-5 and V is TRBV2; D not certain. Trimming removed 2 bases at V and 6 bases at J, with 8 bases between. This CDR3 is built from 13 residues. Germline V lookup: CDR1 SNHLY, CDR2 FYNNEI. CDR3 region: CASSEPGFQPQHF. The CDR3 DNA sequence: TGTGCCAGCAGTGAACCCGGGTTTCAGCCCCAGCATTTT.